These 27 T cell receptor beta chains were sequenced from one sample in a study of T cells in Graves' hyperthyroidism and ophthalmopathy. Amplification targeted TCR beta CDR3 regions from RNA transcripts. The TCR CDR3 first-round RT-PCR relied on the HTBI primer set. MiXCR, run by TCRdb on the multiplex PCR reads, gives a single entry per CDR3 protein. This sample has over 500,000 distinct CDR3 sequences, with approximately 15% found just once. Sequencing was done on a sample of blood. The receptors were sampled from a woman between 40 and 50 years old with Graves' hyperthyroidism.

This clonotype occurred a few times. The rearrangement joins TRBV4-1 to TRBJ2-2; 12 bases are shared with TRBD2. The CDR3 loop spans 17 amino acids. The ends lost 4 bases at V and 1 base at J; junction bases unmatched: 4. The germline V gene encodes CDR1 MGHRA and CDR2 YSYEKL. CDR3 sequence reads: CASSLGLAGRNTGELFF. The CDR3 DNA sequence: TGCGCCAGCAGCCTCGGACTAGCGGGACGGAACACCGGGGAGCTGTTTTTT.

This clonotype appeared many times. The chain is built from TRBV28 and TRBJ1-1, with D hard to call. The germline V gene has CDR1 MDHEN and CDR2 SYDVKM. The CDR3 runs to 15 residues. V lost 6 bases, J lost 0 bases, and 14 bases lay in between. Written as DNA, the CDR3 is TGTGCCAGCAGCCCACCGAGTTCGATGAACACTGAAGCTTTCTTT. Protein: CASSPPSSMNTEAFF.

The sample holds a few counts of this clonotype. This chain uses TRBV6-5 with TRBJ2-7; TRBD2 matches at 8 bases. Trimming removed 2 bases from V and 2 bases from J; junction bases left unmatched: 5. The CDR3 has 15 amino acids. The V gene's germline CDR1 is MNHEY and CDR2 SVGAGI. CDR3: CASSYGRGGTYEQYF. The CDR3 bases are TGTGCCAGCAGTTACGGTCGGGGGGGGACCTACGAGCAGTACTTC.

The chain uses TRBV30 and TRBJ1-2; D is unresolved. This CDR3 spans 14 amino acids. Trimming stripped 1 base from V and 1 base from J, with 10 bases between. CDR1 is GTSNPN, CDR2 SVGIG, per germline (reference sequence). This CDR3 reads CAWSGRRINYGYTF. For the CDR3, the DNA is TGTGCCTGGAGTGGACGCAGGATTAACTATGGCTACACCTTC.

The V gene is TRBV5-5, the J gene TRBJ2-2; TRBD2 agrees at 11 bases. Germline CDR1 is SGHKS and CDR2 is YYEKEE (reference sequence). There are 17 residues in the CDR3. Germline trimming cut 2 bases from V and 6 bases from J; bases unmatched to any gene: 9. The CDR3 coding sequence is TGTGCCAGCAGCTTATTGCAACTAGCGGGAGATTCCGGGGAGCTGTTTTTT. This codes for CASSLLQLAGDSGELFF.

This clonotype was seen many times. V gene TRBV10-3 combines with J gene TRBJ1-2; perhaps TRBD1 as D (5 bases). The V end was cut by 4 bases, the J end by 2 bases, with 17 bases between. The germline V gene encodes CDR1 ENHRY and CDR2 SYGVKD. The CDR3 consists of 16 residues. CDR3 region: CAISGGAGIANYGYTF. The CDR3 coding sequence is TGTGCCATCAGTGGCGGGGCTGGGATTGCGAACTATGGCTACACCTTC.

This clonotype has ten or more counts. The rearrangement links TRBV12-3 or TRBV12-4 to TRBJ1-1; D is perhaps TRBD1 (5 bases). The V gene lost 7 bases and the J gene lost 1 base, with 16 bases spanning the gap. The CDR3 sequence is 15 residues long. The CDR3 DNA reads TGTGCCAGCAACCTTCTGGGGCGTTGGAACACTGAAGCTTTCTTT. Its protein product is CASNLLGRWNTEAFF.

This clonotype was counted between two and nine times. This chain links TRBV5-1 with TRBJ2-3; TRBD2 agrees at 10 bases. Germline-derived CDR1 and CDR2 are SGHRS and YFSETQ. This CDR3 spans 15 amino acids. V lost 5 bases to trimming and J lost 1 base; unmatched junction nucleotides: 4. The CDR3, as DNA: TGCGCCAGCAGACGAGCGGGAGGGGGCACAGATACGCAGTATTTT. The encoded protein is CASRRAGGGTDTQYF.

This clonotype was recorded many times. Written as DNA, the CDR3 is TGTGCCAGCAGCCCCGCGGGGTTCCAGGCTCCCGAGCAGTACTTC. This encodes CASSPAGFQAPEQYF. V and J are TRBV5-8 and TRBJ2-7, with D perhaps TRBD2 (6 bases). V was trimmed by 4 bases and J by 6 bases, leaving 20 bases between them. The length of the CDR3 is 15 residues. The V gene's germline CDR1 is SGHTS and CDR2 YDEGEE.

This clonotype was seen ten or more times. The chain employs TRBV5-5 and TRBJ2-2; no clear D gene. This CDR3 is 12 amino acids long. Looked up from germline, CDR1 is SGHKS and CDR2 is YYEKEE (reference sequence). V was pared by 2 bases and J by 8 bases, with 7 bases between. The DNA for the CDR3 is TGTGCCAGCAGCTTAATATCAGGGGAGCTGTTTTTT. This codes for CASSLISGELFF.

The chain joins TRBV7-8 to TRBJ1-3; weak D call: TRBD1 (6 bases). Germline CDR1 is SGHVS and CDR2 is FQNEAQ. Trimming took 3 bases from V and 5 from J, leaving 20 bases between them. This CDR3 spans 17 amino acids. CDR3 residues: CASSFRGVGQGRNTIYF. The CDR3, as DNA: TGTGCCAGCAGCTTCCGCGGTGTAGGCCAGGGGAGAAACACCATATATTTT.

This clonotype was counted at least ten times. The rearrangement links TRBV20-1 to TRBJ2-5; D perhaps matches TRBD2 (6 bases). V was shortened by 0 bases and J by 4 bases, with 9 bases between the two germline ends. CDR1 and CDR2 (germline): DFQATT, SNEGSKA (reference sequence). This CDR3 has 13 residues. In nucleotides, the CDR3 is TGCAGTGCTAGAGAGAATAGCGGAGAGACCCAGTACTTC. This codes for CSARENSGETQYF.

V and J are TRBV9 and TRBJ2-3, with 7 bases lining up with TRBD2. V lost 0 bases, J lost 4 bases, and 5 bases stayed unmatched. CDR1 SGDLS and CDR2 YYNGEE come from the germline V gene. The CDR3 extends over 15 amino acids. The CDR3 nucleotides read TGTGCCAGCAGCGTAGGGGGGAGGGTAGCAGATACGCAGTATTTT. This encodes CASSVGGRVADTQYF.

The J gene is TRBJ2-7, the V gene TRBV28; 11 positions agree with TRBD2. Germline trimming cut 5 bases from V and 4 bases from J; bases unmatched to any gene: 13. The CDR3 runs 17 residues. Per germline, CDR1 MDHEN and CDR2 SYDVKM. The CDR3 loop is CASSPQGLAGGRYEQYF. CDR3 nucleotide sequence: TGTGCCAGCAGTCCCCAGGGCCTAGCGGGGGGTAGATACGAGCAGTACTTC.

The chain links TRBV20-1 to TRBJ2-7; possible D gene TRBD2, 5 bases. The V and J ends lost 7 bases and 4 bases respectively, with 17 bases between them. From germline, CDR1 is DFQATT and CDR2 SNEGSKA (reference sequence). The CDR3 loop spans 13 amino acids. Here the CDR3 reads CSGGTGTGYEQYF. The CDR3, as DNA: TGCAGTGGCGGAACGGGAACGGGGTACGAGCAGTACTTC.

The chain is built from TRBV19 and TRBJ1-1, with D perhaps matching TRBD1 (5 bases). The CDR3 runs 13 residues. Germline CDR1 reads LNHDA; CDR2 reads SQIVND (reference sequence). The V gene lost 3 bases and the J gene lost 6 bases, with 11 bases spanning the gap. CDR3 sequence (DNA): TGTGCCAGTAGTATCGGCAGGACACCTGAAGCTTTCTTT. The encoded protein is CASSIGRTPEAFF.

This clonotype was detected many times. This chain connects TRBV24-1 to TRBJ2-1; 12 nucleotides align to TRBD2. Germline V gene sequence: CDR1 KGHDR, CDR2 SFDVKD. The length of the CDR3 is 15 residues. Trimming at V came to 4 bases and at J to 8 bases, leaving 5 bases not matched to a gene. The chain's CDR3 is CATSDRTSGNYEQFF. In DNA, the CDR3 is TGTGCCACCAGTGACCGGACTAGCGGGAACTATGAGCAGTTCTTC.

This clonotype was seen ten or more times. CDR3 nucleotides: TGTGCCACCAGTGATTTGCGGACTAGCGGGGACCAGAAAGAGACCCAGTACTTC. This gives the protein CATSDLRTSGDQKETQYF. The chain uses TRBV24-1 and TRBJ2-5; 12 bases align to TRBD2. The CDR3 covers 18 residues. With V trimmed by 0 bases and J by 3 bases, 7 bases remained unmatched. The germline gives CDR1 KGHDR, CDR2 SFDVKD.

Ten or more counts support this clonotype. V is TRBV7-2 and J is TRBJ2-7; 10 positions match TRBD2. The V gene's germline CDR1 is SGHTA and CDR2 FQGNSA. Trimming removed 5 bases from V and 0 bases from J; junction bases left unmatched: 1. The CDR3 runs 14 residues. The chain's CDR3 is CASSTSGNSYEQYF. CDR3 in DNA: TGTGCCAGCAGCACTAGCGGGAACTCCTACGAGCAGTACTTC.

This clonotype was counted ten times or more. V gene TRBV11-2 combines with J gene TRBJ2-4; TRBD1 matches at 8 bases. Germline trimming cut 1 base from V and 13 bases from J; bases unmatched to any gene: 9. CDR3 length equals 14 residues. Germline V gives CDR1 SGHAT, CDR2 FQNNGV. The CDR3 is CASSLGLRDRPQYF. The CDR3 region has the DNA TGTGCCAGCAGCTTAGGGTTAAGGGACAGGCCACAGTACTTC.

This clonotype has just a few counts. This may arise from a read error, as a much more abundant clone is one base away. The V gene is TRBV7-8, the J gene TRBJ2-1; the D is unclear. The CDR3 has 13 residues. Looked up from germline, CDR1 is SGHVS and CDR2 is FQNEAQ. The CDR3 spells CASSLGQHNEQLF. The CDR3 bases are TGTGCCAGCAGCTTAGGGCAGCACAATGAGCAGCTCTTC.

Regarding this clonotype: The CDR3 end shows no conserved phenylalanine or tryptophan, and so a read error is likely. The chain recombines TRBV28 with TRBJ1-3; 8 bases fit TRBD1. The V gene's germline CDR1 is MDHEN and CDR2 SYDVKM. The CDR3 contains 15 residues. V lost 4 bases, J lost 0 bases, and 2 bases stayed unmatched. CDR3 sequence reads: CASSSDRGSGNTIYL. The CDR3 DNA reads as TGTGCCAGCAGTTCCGACAGGGGCTCTGGAAACACCATATATCTT.

This clonotype has at least ten counts. The chain joins TRBV6-2 or TRBV6-3 to TRBJ1-5; 10 positions match TRBD1. Germline CDR1 is MNHEY and CDR2 is SVGEGT. V lost 5 bases to trimming and J lost 2 bases; unmatched junction nucleotides: 15. This CDR3 spans 19 amino acids. Here the CDR3 reads CASSGRTGGSQTGNQPQHF. The CDR3 DNA reads as TGTGCCAGCAGTGGACGGACAGGGGGTTCCCAGACGGGCAATCAGCCCCAGCATTTT.

This clonotype was seen ten or more times. The J gene is TRBJ1-1, the V gene TRBV6-5; no firm D call. Trimming stripped 0 bases from V and 1 base from J, with 3 bases between. This CDR3 spans 13 amino acids. Germline V gives CDR1 MNHEY, CDR2 SVGAGI. CDR3 loop: CASSYSTNTEAFF. Here the CDR3 DNA reads TGTGCCAGCAGTTACTCAACGAACACTGAAGCTTTCTTT.

This clonotype showed up just a few times. The CDR3 is CASSSGQWGGDGYTF. For the CDR3, the DNA is TGTGCCAGCAGCTCGGGACAGTGGGGAGGGGATGGCTACACCTTC. The chain uses TRBV5-4 and TRBJ1-2; 7 positions match TRBD1. The CDR3 covers 15 residues. V was clipped by 3 bases and J by 6 bases; unmatched bases: 11. Germline CDR1 reads SGHNT; CDR2 reads YYREEE (reference sequence).

The chain combines TRBV10-3 with TRBJ2-7, with D unclear. Trimming pared 4 bases from V and 0 bases from J, leaving 13 bases between. CDR3 size: 15 residues. From germline, CDR1 is ENHRY and CDR2 SYGVKD. The chain's CDR3 is CAISAVSMASYEQYF. CDR3 DNA: TGTGCCATCAGTGCGGTCAGCATGGCCTCCTACGAGCAGTACTTC.

This clonotype was seen repeatedly, ten times or more. The V gene is TRBV5-1, the J gene TRBJ2-1; TRBD1 matches 10 bases. The junction had 11 bases not matched to a gene; V was cut back by 6 bases and J by 8 bases. The CDR3 spans 15 residues. CDR1 and CDR2 from the germline V gene are SGHRS and YFSETQ. As DNA, the CDR3 is TGCGCCAGCAACCCCGGACAGGGGGACGACTATGAGCAGTTCTTC. Translation gives CASNPGQGDDYEQFF. Full variable domain (remainder filled in from reference TRBV5-1 and TRBJ2-1): KAGVTQTPRYLIKTRGQQVTLSCSPISGHRSVSWYQQTPGQGLQFLFEYFSETQRNKGNFPGRFSGRQFSNSRSEMNVSTLELGDSALYLCASNPGQGDDYEQFFGPGTRLTVL.